This T cell receptor (beta chain) was captured in a study of blood T cells in healthy people across ages. Study-wide findings and caveats: In older individuals, TCR beta diversity per million T cells was lower, falling roughly linearly with age.

About 10 milliliters of peripheral blood were drawn from each donor into EDTA-treated tubes. On this clonotype itself: As yet, its antigen is unknown.

Then a second PCR, running about 6 to 12 cycles, was carried out with a sample-barcoded 5' primer and a J-beta primer mix. A template-switch adaptor that had 12 random nucleotides put a tag on each cDNA molecule. TCRdb independently ran MiXCR on the 5' RACE reads; one entry per CDR3 protein. The table lists roughly 930,000 distinct CDR3 sequences, about 48% of them singletons. The sequencing input was blood. The receptor was derived from a man aged 30 to 45 in good health.

The DNA of the CDR3 is TGTGCCAGCAGTGAAGGACTAGCGGGGAGAGATACGCAGTATTTT. It yields the protein CASSEGLAGRDTQYF. The chain couples TRBV6-1 to TRBJ2-3, with 11 bases aligning to TRBD2. Germline loops: CDR1 MNHNS, CDR2 SASEGT. The CDR3 is 15 residues long. V dropped 1 base and J dropped 5; count of bases not matched to a gene: 2.